This T cell receptor (beta chain) stems from a study of control samples from healthy donors and cancer patients. Method: immunoSEQ multiplex PCR; TCRdb's copy keeps in-frame clones and lacks some. The repertoire consists of some 100,000 clones, with almost 90% occurring once and the leading ten covering roughly 15%. V was pared by 4 bases and J by 1 base, with 7 bases between. Germline CDR1 LGHDT, CDR2 YNNKEL (reference sequence). The CDR3 contains 13 residues. This rearrangement joins TRBV3-1 (or the pseudogene TRBV3-2) to TRBJ2-5; D remains ambiguous. The sample taken for sequencing was blood. This TCR was sampled from a man aged 25 to 45 in good health. CDR3 loop: CASSPGPQETQYF. CDR3 bases: TGTGCCAGCAGCCCGGGCCCCCAAGAGACCCAGTACTTC.